The rows below give T cell receptor beta chains drawn from one sample of a study of blood T cell repertoires in COVID-19. The assay was immunoSEQ multiplex PCR, and TCRdb's table has in-frame clones only and misses some. Of some 190,000 clones in the sample, approximately 85% were seen once. The sequenced sample was peripheral blood. Receptor source: a woman in her sixties with acute or convalescent COVID-19. The CDR3 runs from the conserved cysteine through the conserved F or W. Each record gives: CDR3 DNA, CDR3 protein, V gene, D gene, J gene, clone size. A D gene is named only where the DNA matches it firmly. Rows give clone size only sometimes, using once, few, many, or a class for an expanded clone.

cdr3_nt: TGTGCCAGCAGCTTAGGGAGCCCGGGACTCTCTGGAAACACCATATATTTT; cdr3_aa: CASSLGSPGLSGNTIYF; v_call: TRBV11-3; d_call: NA; j_call: TRBJ1-3; clone_size: NA
cdr3_nt: TGTGCCAGCAGTAAATCTAACAGGGAAGAGACCCAGTACTTC; cdr3_aa: CASSKSNREETQYF; v_call: TRBV6-6; d_call: NA; j_call: TRBJ2-5; clone_size: NA
cdr3_nt: TGTGCCAGCCGTCTAGCGGGAGGCTCCAATGAGCAGTTCTTC; cdr3_aa: CASRLAGGSNEQFF; v_call: TRBV6-4; d_call: TRBD2; j_call: TRBJ2-1; clone_size: NA
cdr3_nt: TGTGCCAGCATGCGGGACGGGGTGAACACTGAAGCTTTCTTT; cdr3_aa: CASMRDGVNTEAFF; v_call: TRBV2; d_call: NA; j_call: TRBJ1-1; clone_size: NA
cdr3_nt: TGTGCCAGCACCTTTGACAGTTGGAATGAAAAACTGTTTTTT; cdr3_aa: CASTFDSWNEKLFF; v_call: TRBV2; d_call: NA; j_call: TRBJ1-4; clone_size: NA
cdr3_nt: TGTGCCACCAGTGACTCCGGGACAGGTAATGAGCAGTTCTTC; cdr3_aa: CATSDSGTGNEQFF; v_call: TRBV24-1; d_call: TRBD1; j_call: TRBJ2-1; clone_size: once
cdr3_nt: TGTGCCAGTAGAAATGGACAGGGAGGTAGGGATGAGCAGTTCTTC; cdr3_aa: CASRNGQGGRDEQFF; v_call: TRBV19; d_call: TRBD1; j_call: TRBJ2-1; clone_size: NA
cdr3_nt: TGTGCCACCAGTGATCGACTAGCGGGAGTTGAAGATACGCAGTATTTT; cdr3_aa: CATSDRLAGVEDTQYF; v_call: TRBV24-1; d_call: TRBD2; j_call: TRBJ2-3; clone_size: NA
cdr3_nt: TGTGCCTGGAGAAGTTCCGGGAATGAAAAACTGTTTTTT; cdr3_aa: CAWRSSGNEKLFF; v_call: TRBV30; d_call: NA; j_call: TRBJ1-4; clone_size: NA
cdr3_nt: TGTGCCAGCAGCCATTTAGACAGGGAGGCTTTCTTT; cdr3_aa: CASSHLDREAFF; v_call: TRBV3-1/TRBV3-2; d_call: TRBD1; j_call: TRBJ1-1; clone_size: NA
cdr3_nt: TGTGCCAGCAGTTTATTCTCGACAGGGTTGGGCAATCAGCCCCAGCATTTT; cdr3_aa: CASSLFSTGLGNQPQHF; v_call: TRBV28; d_call: TRBD1; j_call: TRBJ1-5; clone_size: NA
cdr3_nt: TGTGCCAGCAGCCCACTACTAGCGGGAGGTGTTCAGACCCAGTACTTC; cdr3_aa: CASSPLLAGGVQTQYF; v_call: TRBV7-2; d_call: TRBD2; j_call: TRBJ2-5; clone_size: NA
cdr3_nt: TGTGCCAGCGGACGCCGACAGGCTCCAAACTATGGCTACACCTTC; cdr3_aa: CASGRRQAPNYGYTF; v_call: TRBV27; d_call: NA; j_call: TRBJ1-2; clone_size: NA
cdr3_nt: TGTGCCACCAGCAGGACCCGTGACTTGAATTCACCCCTCCACTTT; cdr3_aa: CATSRTRDLNSPLHF; v_call: TRBV15; d_call: NA; j_call: TRBJ1-6; clone_size: NA
cdr3_nt: TGTGCCAGCAGCTTAGCTGCGGGAGCTAATGAGCAGTTCTTC; cdr3_aa: CASSLAAGANEQFF; v_call: TRBV7-2; d_call: TRBD2; j_call: TRBJ2-1; clone_size: many
cdr3_nt: TGTGCCAGCAGCTTAGTCGAGAGTTCTGAAGCTTTCTTT; cdr3_aa: CASSLVESSEAFF; v_call: TRBV7-8; d_call: NA; j_call: TRBJ1-1; clone_size: NA
cdr3_nt: TGTGCCAGTATGGAGCGGCGGGGAAGTAATTCACCCCTCCACTTT; cdr3_aa: CASMERRGSNSPLHF; v_call: TRBV19; d_call: NA; j_call: TRBJ1-6; clone_size: NA
cdr3_nt: TGCGCCAGCAGCCAAGGGGGGAGACAGGGAGGAGAAAAACTGTTTTTT; cdr3_aa: CASSQGGRQGGEKLFF; v_call: TRBV4-1; d_call: TRBD1; j_call: TRBJ1-4; clone_size: once
cdr3_nt: TGTGCCAGCAGTTACTGGAGCGGGAGGGCCGGCGATGAGCAGTTCTTC; cdr3_aa: CASSYWSGRAGDEQFF; v_call: TRBV6-2/TRBV6-3; d_call: TRBD2; j_call: TRBJ2-1; clone_size: few
cdr3_nt: TGTGCCAGTAGTATGCGTCGGAGCGCTGAAGCTTTCTTT; cdr3_aa: CASSMRRSAEAFF; v_call: TRBV19; d_call: NA; j_call: TRBJ1-1; clone_size: NA
cdr3_nt: TGCAGCGTTGAGGGGACAAAACTCTATGGCTACACCTTC; cdr3_aa: CSVEGTKLYGYTF; v_call: TRBV29-1; d_call: NA; j_call: TRBJ1-2; clone_size: NA
cdr3_nt: TGTGCCAGCAGCTCCCAGGGTGAATGGAGCAATCAGCCCCAGCATTTT; cdr3_aa: CASSSQGEWSNQPQHF; v_call: TRBV7-9; d_call: NA; j_call: TRBJ1-5; clone_size: NA
cdr3_nt: TGTGCCAGAAGCTTAAGGGTAGGGGGTGAGGCAGATACGCAGTATTTT; cdr3_aa: CARSLRVGGEADTQYF; v_call: TRBV7-5; d_call: NA; j_call: TRBJ2-3; clone_size: NA
cdr3_nt: TGCAGCACAACGGGACTCAACAACAATGAGCAGTTCTTC; cdr3_aa: CSTTGLNNNEQFF; v_call: TRBV29-1; d_call: NA; j_call: TRBJ2-1; clone_size: NA
cdr3_nt: TGTGCCAGCAGTGACACAGGGGTTGACGCCTACGAGCAGTACTTC; cdr3_aa: CASSDTGVDAYEQYF; v_call: TRBV28; d_call: TRBD1; j_call: TRBJ2-7; clone_size: NA
cdr3_nt: TGTGCCAGCTCAAGGGGTAATGAGCAGTTCTTC; cdr3_aa: CASSRGNEQFF; v_call: TRBV18; d_call: NA; j_call: TRBJ2-1; clone_size: NA
cdr3_nt: TGTGCCAGCAGCCAAACAGGGAGTTCGACTAGCGAGCAGTTCTTC; cdr3_aa: CASSQTGSSTSEQFF; v_call: TRBV14; d_call: NA; j_call: TRBJ2-1; clone_size: NA
cdr3_nt: TGTGCCAGCAGTCTCGACACGTCCTATGGCTACACCTTC; cdr3_aa: CASSLDTSYGYTF; v_call: TRBV11-2; d_call: NA; j_call: TRBJ1-2; clone_size: NA
cdr3_nt: TGTGCCAGTAGTCAAGACAGGGGGGGAATAGGACCCCAGCATTTT; cdr3_aa: CASSQDRGGIGPQHF; v_call: TRBV19; d_call: TRBD1; j_call: TRBJ1-5; clone_size: NA
cdr3_nt: TGCGCCAGCAAATTGGGGCCCTATACTGGGGCCAACGTCCTGACTTTC; cdr3_aa: CASKLGPYTGANVLTF; v_call: TRBV5-1; d_call: NA; j_call: TRBJ2-6; clone_size: NA
cdr3_nt: TGTGCCAGCAGTGCGGGACAGGGGACCGGGGAGCTGTTTTTT; cdr3_aa: CASSAGQGTGELFF; v_call: TRBV2; d_call: TRBD1; j_call: TRBJ2-2; clone_size: once
cdr3_nt: TGTGCCAGCTCACCCCCCAGGGGGGAGACCCAGTACTTC; cdr3_aa: CASSPPRGETQYF; v_call: TRBV18; d_call: TRBD1; j_call: TRBJ2-5; clone_size: NA
cdr3_nt: TGTGCCACCCGGAGGGGTAAGAACACTGAAGCTTTCTTT; cdr3_aa: CATRRGKNTEAFF; v_call: TRBV15; d_call: NA; j_call: TRBJ1-1; clone_size: NA
cdr3_nt: TGTGCCAGCAGTTTCGACTCTTCCGAGCAGTACTTC; cdr3_aa: CASSFDSSEQYF; v_call: TRBV6-8; d_call: NA; j_call: TRBJ2-7; clone_size: NA
cdr3_nt: TGCGCCAGCGGGACAGGGTATAGCACAGATACGCAGTATTTT; cdr3_aa: CASGTGYSTDTQYF; v_call: TRBV10-1; d_call: TRBD1; j_call: TRBJ2-3; clone_size: NA
cdr3_nt: TGCGCCAGCAGTGATGGCGGGCCATCCTACGAGCAGTACTTC; cdr3_aa: CASSDGGPSYEQYF; v_call: TRBV10-1; d_call: NA; j_call: TRBJ2-7; clone_size: NA
cdr3_nt: TGTGCCAGCAGCGAACTAGCGGGAGCGTCCTACGAGCAGTACTTC; cdr3_aa: CASSELAGASYEQYF; v_call: TRBV9; d_call: TRBD2; j_call: TRBJ2-7; clone_size: NA
cdr3_nt: TGTGCCAGCAGTCCAGGGGGCCATGAGCAGTTCTTC; cdr3_aa: CASSPGGHEQFF; v_call: TRBV28; d_call: TRBD1; j_call: TRBJ2-1; clone_size: NA
cdr3_nt: TGTGCCAGCAGCTTAGTCGGGACTAGCGGTTTTGGCTCCTACGAGCAGTACTTC; cdr3_aa: CASSLVGTSGFGSYEQYF; v_call: TRBV7-3; d_call: TRBD2; j_call: TRBJ2-7; clone_size: once
cdr3_nt: TGTGCCAGCAGTGTCTGGGACACGAAAACTGAAGCTTTCTTT; cdr3_aa: CASSVWDTKTEAFF; v_call: TRBV2; d_call: NA; j_call: TRBJ1-1; clone_size: NA
cdr3_nt: TGTGCCAGCAGCGTAGGTACCCAGTCCCATGAGCAGTTCTTC; cdr3_aa: CASSVGTQSHEQFF; v_call: TRBV9; d_call: NA; j_call: TRBJ2-1; clone_size: NA
cdr3_nt: TGTGCCAGCAGCTCCGCACGTGTTAGTCACAATGAGCAGTTCTTC; cdr3_aa: CASSSARVSHNEQFF; v_call: TRBV6-5; d_call: NA; j_call: TRBJ2-1; clone_size: NA
cdr3_nt: TGTGCCAGCAGCCCGGTCTCTGGAAACACCATATATTTT; cdr3_aa: CASSPVSGNTIYF; v_call: TRBV2; d_call: NA; j_call: TRBJ1-3; clone_size: NA
cdr3_nt: TGTGCCAGCAGGACGGACAGGAGCAATCAGCCCCAGCATTTT; cdr3_aa: CASRTDRSNQPQHF; v_call: TRBV28; d_call: TRBD1; j_call: TRBJ1-5; clone_size: NA
cdr3_nt: TGTGCCAGCGAAGGAGGGACGACTAACTATGGCTACACCTTC; cdr3_aa: CASEGGTTNYGYTF; v_call: TRBV28; d_call: NA; j_call: TRBJ1-2; clone_size: once
cdr3_nt: TGTGCCAGCAGTTTGGGGGGGCCAGACACTGAAGCTTTCTTT; cdr3_aa: CASSLGGPDTEAFF; v_call: TRBV28; d_call: NA; j_call: TRBJ1-1; clone_size: NA
cdr3_nt: TGTGCCTGGGAAGGACATGGGAACACTGAAGCTTTCTTT; cdr3_aa: CAWEGHGNTEAFF; v_call: TRBV30; d_call: NA; j_call: TRBJ1-1; clone_size: NA
cdr3_nt: TGTGCCAGCAGCCCGACAGGGCTAAATTCACCCCTCCACTTT; cdr3_aa: CASSPTGLNSPLHF; v_call: TRBV7-9; d_call: TRBD1; j_call: TRBJ1-6; clone_size: NA
cdr3_nt: TGTGCCAGCAGCGAGCTAGCGGGAGGATACAATGAGCAGTTCTTC; cdr3_aa: CASSELAGGYNEQFF; v_call: TRBV9; d_call: TRBD2; j_call: TRBJ2-1; clone_size: NA
cdr3_nt: TGTGCCAGCAGCTACGTTCCAGGGGGCCGAACTGAAGCTTTCTTT; cdr3_aa: CASSYVPGGRTEAFF; v_call: TRBV6-5; d_call: TRBD1; j_call: TRBJ1-1; clone_size: NA
cdr3_nt: TGTGCCAGCGCTCGACTAGCGGGATACACAGATACGCAGTATTTT; cdr3_aa: CASARLAGYTDTQYF; v_call: TRBV6-5; d_call: TRBD2; j_call: TRBJ2-3; clone_size: NA
cdr3_nt: TGCGCCAGCAGCGCCCGACAGGATCCCTACAATGAGCAGTTCTTC; cdr3_aa: CASSARQDPYNEQFF; v_call: TRBV4-1; d_call: NA; j_call: TRBJ2-1; clone_size: NA
cdr3_nt: TGTGCCAGCAGCCGAGGACCAACGGGGTATGGCTACACCTTC; cdr3_aa: CASSRGPTGYGYTF; v_call: TRBV27; d_call: NA; j_call: TRBJ1-2; clone_size: NA
cdr3_nt: TGTGCCAGCAGCCAAGACAGAAACTATGGCTACACCTTC; cdr3_aa: CASSQDRNYGYTF; v_call: TRBV3-1/TRBV3-2; d_call: NA; j_call: TRBJ1-2; clone_size: NA
cdr3_nt: TGCAGTGCTAGTGGGACTAGCTATTCCTACGAGCAGTACTTC; cdr3_aa: CSASGTSYSYEQYF; v_call: TRBV20-1; d_call: TRBD2; j_call: TRBJ2-7; clone_size: NA
cdr3_nt: TGTGCCAGCAGCCAACCGGGACTCCAGAGCACAGGCTACACCTTC; cdr3_aa: CASSQPGLQSTGYTF; v_call: TRBV3-1/TRBV3-2; d_call: NA; j_call: TRBJ1-2; clone_size: once
cdr3_nt: TGTGCCACCAGCAGAGTTAATACTAACACTGAAGCTTTCTTT; cdr3_aa: CATSRVNTNTEAFF; v_call: TRBV15; d_call: NA; j_call: TRBJ1-1; clone_size: NA
cdr3_nt: TGTGCCAGCAGTCTGATACAGGGGAACTATGGCTACACCTTC; cdr3_aa: CASSLIQGNYGYTF; v_call: TRBV28; d_call: TRBD1; j_call: TRBJ1-2; clone_size: NA
cdr3_nt: TGTGCCTGGAGTGGCTTAGGGGCGAATCAGCCCCAGCATTTT; cdr3_aa: CAWSGLGANQPQHF; v_call: TRBV30; d_call: NA; j_call: TRBJ1-5; clone_size: many
cdr3_nt: TGTGCCAGCAGCTTAATGTCGGGGACTGAAGCTTTCTTT; cdr3_aa: CASSLMSGTEAFF; v_call: TRBV7-9; d_call: NA; j_call: TRBJ1-1; clone_size: few